These T cell receptor beta chains were read from a single sample in a study of cytomegalovirus exposure and HLA in healthy donors. Profiled with immunoSEQ multiplex PCR; TCRdb holds only in-frame clones, not every one. This table holds 100,000 to 150,000 clones, about 88% found once. The sequencing input was PBMCs. The receptors were gathered from a woman aged 18-29 years in good health and CMV-seronegative. Both conserved end residues are part of each CDR3. A D gene is named only where the DNA matches it firmly. The size of a clone is reported for some rows only, either as once, few or many, or as a class for expanded clones.

J gene: TRBJ1-2; clone size: once; V gene: TRBV6-1; D gene: -; CDR3 length: 16; CDR3 protein: CASSEAPQGGKDGYTF; CDR3 DNA: TGTGCCAGCAGTGAAGCGCCTCAGGGTGGTAAGGATGGCTACACCTTC
J gene: TRBJ2-1; clone size: once; V gene: TRBV4-3; D gene: -; CDR3 length: 15; CDR3 protein: CASSRDRGGVNEQFF; CDR3 DNA: TGCGCCAGCAGCCGAGACCGTGGAGGTGTGAATGAGCAGTTCTTC
J gene: TRBJ1-1; clone size: -; V gene: TRBV5-1; D gene: TRBD1; CDR3 length: 15; CDR3 protein: CASSVGQLLNTEAFF; CDR3 DNA: TGCGCCAGCAGCGTGGGACAGCTATTGAACACTGAAGCTTTCTTT
J gene: TRBJ2-1; clone size: -; V gene: TRBV28; D gene: TRBD2; CDR3 length: 14; CDR3 protein: CASRWGTSHGEQFF; CDR3 DNA: TGTGCCAGCAGGTGGGGGACTAGCCATGGTGAGCAGTTCTTC
J gene: TRBJ2-7; clone size: once; V gene: TRBV28; D gene: -; CDR3 length: 15; CDR3 protein: CASYSRGRGEDEQYF; CDR3 DNA: TGTGCCAGCTACTCCAGGGGCAGGGGGGAGGACGAGCAGTACTTC
J gene: TRBJ2-1; clone size: -; V gene: TRBV4-2; D gene: TRBD2; CDR3 length: 16; CDR3 protein: CASSREGLAGGNEQFF; CDR3 DNA: TGTGCCAGCAGCCGAGAGGGACTAGCGGGAGGCAATGAGCAGTTCTTC
J gene: TRBJ2-6; clone size: -; V gene: TRBV4-2; D gene: TRBD2; CDR3 length: 18; CDR3 protein: CASSQRTSGTSGANVLTF; CDR3 DNA: TGTGCCAGCAGCCAAAGGACTAGCGGGACCTCTGGGGCCAACGTCCTGACTTTC
J gene: TRBJ2-2; clone size: -; V gene: TRBV7-2; D gene: -; CDR3 length: 14; CDR3 protein: CASSLGGGPGELFF; CDR3 DNA: TGTGCCAGCAGCTTAGGTGGAGGGCCCGGGGAGCTGTTTTTT
J gene: TRBJ2-2; clone size: -; V gene: TRBV2; D gene: TRBD1; CDR3 length: 15; CDR3 protein: CASKSGTENTGELFF; CDR3 DNA: TGTGCCAGCAAGTCTGGGACAGAGAACACCGGGGAGCTGTTTTTT
J gene: TRBJ2-1; clone size: -; V gene: TRBV5-1; D gene: TRBD1; CDR3 length: 15; CDR3 protein: CASSITSGTGAEQFF; CDR3 DNA: TGCGCCAGCAGCATAACCTCCGGGACAGGGGCCGAGCAGTTCTTC
J gene: TRBJ2-7; clone size: -; V gene: TRBV10-1; D gene: -; CDR3 length: 14; CDR3 protein: CASSSQVHPYEQYF; CDR3 DNA: TGCGCCAGCTCCTCCCAGGTACACCCCTACGAGCAGTACTTC
J gene: TRBJ2-1; clone size: -; V gene: TRBV7-6; D gene: -; CDR3 length: 13; CDR3 protein: CASSSGEINEQFF; CDR3 DNA: TGTGCCAGCAGCTCTGGAGAAATCAATGAGCAGTTCTTC
J gene: TRBJ2-1; clone size: -; V gene: TRBV5-8; D gene: -; CDR3 length: 14; CDR3 protein: CASITGLEYNEQFF; CDR3 DNA: TGTGCCAGCATTACTGGACTTGAATACAATGAGCAGTTCTTC
J gene: TRBJ2-5; clone size: -; V gene: TRBV7-7; D gene: TRBD2; CDR3 length: 14; CDR3 protein: CASSLAAGEETQYF; CDR3 DNA: TGTGCCAGCAGCTTAGCTGCGGGGGAGGAGACCCAGTACTTC
J gene: TRBJ2-5; clone size: -; V gene: TRBV28; D gene: TRBD2; CDR3 length: 19; CDR3 protein: CASSPIQAGGPFPQETQYF; CDR3 DNA: TGTGCCAGCAGCCCGATTCAAGCGGGGGGGCCTTTCCCCCAAGAGACCCAGTACTTC
J gene: TRBJ2-3; clone size: -; V gene: TRBV6-5; D gene: -; CDR3 length: 15; CDR3 protein: CASMPIRGTTDTQYF; CDR3 DNA: TGTGCCAGCATGCCTATCCGGGGAACGACAGATACGCAGTATTTT
J gene: TRBJ2-1; clone size: -; V gene: TRBV27; D gene: TRBD2; CDR3 length: 15; CDR3 protein: CASSLSILAFNEQFF; CDR3 DNA: TGTGCCAGCAGTTTATCGATACTAGCGTTCAATGAGCAGTTCTTC
J gene: TRBJ2-1; clone size: -; V gene: TRBV6-5; D gene: TRBD1; CDR3 length: 12; CDR3 protein: CASSSGGHEQFF; CDR3 DNA: TGTGCCAGCAGTTCAGGGGGCCATGAGCAGTTCTTC